Each of the 9 T cell receptor beta chains below was sequenced from the same sample in a study of T cells expressing NK-cell markers. TCRdb re-called the 5' RACE reads, yielding one record per CDR3 amino acid sequence without DNA. The sample has some 8,000 distinct CDR3 sequences; the top ten hold less than 11%. The sample was blood T cells: a sorted CD56 or NKG2C T cell subset, CD4+ or CD8+ T cells, or bulk PBMC T cells (not recorded which). Every receptor here comes from a man aged 18 to 29 in good health.

The chain combines TRBV2 with TRBJ1-4. From germline, CDR1 is SNHLY and CDR2 FYNNEI. The CDR3 sequence is 14 residues long. This CDR3 is CASSDLSVNEKLFF.

J is TRBJ1-1 and V is TRBV19; TCRdb's D call of TRBD1 is untestable without DNA. The CDR3 sequence is 13 residues long. Per the germline V gene, CDR1 is LNHDA and CDR2 is SQIVND (reference sequence). The CDR3 loop is CASSGRRRTEAFF.

Frequency places this clonotype as medium-sized. This chain connects TRBV7-9 to TRBJ2-2. The CDR3 has 12 amino acids. Looked up from germline, CDR1 is SEHNR and CDR2 is FQNEAQ (reference sequence). The CDR3: CASSPRTGELFF.

V usage is TRBV11-1 and J usage is TRBJ2-6; TCRdb reports TRBD1, a call that lacks DNA to check it against. Looked up from germline, CDR1 is SGHAT and CDR2 is FQDESV (reference sequence). The CDR3 runs 19 residues. The CDR3 sequence: CASSPLSGGTVSGANVLTF. Supplemented by reference TRBV11-1 and TRBJ2-6, the full variable domain reads EAEVAQSPRYKITEKSQAVAFWCDPISGHATLYWYRQILGQGPELLVQFQDESVVDDSQLPKDRFSAERLKGVDSTLKIQPAELGDSAMYLCASSPLSGGTVSGANVLTFGAGSRLTVL.

This clonotype is identified as medium-sized from frequency. The V call is TRBV20-1, the J call TRBJ2-1. Germline assignment: CDR1 DFQATT and CDR2 SNEGSKA (reference sequence). This CDR3 contains 14 residues. CDR3 sequence reads: CSAPRPDSYNEQFF.

This clonotype is medium-sized by frequency. The rearrangement uses TRBV20-1 and TRBJ1-6. This CDR3 spans 15 amino acids. CDR1 and CDR2 from the germline V gene are DFQATT and SNEGSKA (reference sequence). The CDR3 protein is CSASTLRTPAIYHHF.

The chain couples TRBV5-1 to TRBJ2-1; TCRdb outputs TRBD2, but without DNA this stays unchecked. Germline CDR1 and CDR2: SGHRS and YFSETQ. The CDR3 contains 15 residues. The CDR3 loop reads CASGTSSGAYNEQFF. Full variable domain (missing parts from reference TRBV5-1 and TRBJ2-1): KAGVTQTPRYLIKTRGQQVTLSCSPISGHRSVSWYQQTPGQGLQFLFEYFSETQRNKGNFPGRFSGRQFSNSRSEMNVSTLELGDSALYLCASGTSSGAYNEQFFGPGTRLTVL.

This clonotype is called medium-sized based on its frequency. The J gene is TRBJ2-1, the V gene TRBV25-1. From germline, CDR1 is MGHDK and CDR2 SYGVNS. CDR3 length equals 15 residues. The CDR3 here is CASSLDRSSYNEQFF.

Measured by frequency, this clonotype is medium-sized. V usage is TRBV6-5 and J usage is TRBJ2-1; TCRdb's assignment of TRBD2 cannot be checked, as there is no DNA. This CDR3 region has 16 residues. Germline CDR1 and CDR2: MNHEY and SVGAGI. The CDR3 is CASSYSERELYNEQFF.